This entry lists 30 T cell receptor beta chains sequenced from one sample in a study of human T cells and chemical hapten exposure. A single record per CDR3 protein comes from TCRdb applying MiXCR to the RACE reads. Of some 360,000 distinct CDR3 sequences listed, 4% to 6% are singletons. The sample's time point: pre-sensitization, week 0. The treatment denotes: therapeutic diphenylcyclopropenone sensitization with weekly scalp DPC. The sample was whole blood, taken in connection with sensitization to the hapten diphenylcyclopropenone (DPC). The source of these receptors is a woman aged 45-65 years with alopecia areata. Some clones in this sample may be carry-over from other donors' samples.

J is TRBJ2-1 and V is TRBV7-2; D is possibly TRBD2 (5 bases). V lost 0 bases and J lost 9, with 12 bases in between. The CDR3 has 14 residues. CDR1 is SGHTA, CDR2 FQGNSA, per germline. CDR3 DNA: TGTGCCAGCAGCTTAGCGCAACTAGGCACTGAGCAGTTCTTC. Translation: CASSLAQLGTEQFF.

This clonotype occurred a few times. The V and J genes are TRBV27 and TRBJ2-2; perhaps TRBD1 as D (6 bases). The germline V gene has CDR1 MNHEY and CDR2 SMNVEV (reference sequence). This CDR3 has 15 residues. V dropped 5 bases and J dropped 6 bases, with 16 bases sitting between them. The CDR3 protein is CASSPEDRYPGELFF. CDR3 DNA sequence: TGTGCCAGCAGTCCCGAGGACAGATATCCCGGGGAGCTGTTTTTT.

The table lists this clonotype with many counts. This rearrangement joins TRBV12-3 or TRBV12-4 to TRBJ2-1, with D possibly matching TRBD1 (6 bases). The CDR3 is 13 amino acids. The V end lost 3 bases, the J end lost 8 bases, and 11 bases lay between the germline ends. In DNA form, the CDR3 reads TGTGCCAGCAGTTTGGGGACAAAGGATGAGCAGTTCTTC. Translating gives CASSLGTKDEQFF.

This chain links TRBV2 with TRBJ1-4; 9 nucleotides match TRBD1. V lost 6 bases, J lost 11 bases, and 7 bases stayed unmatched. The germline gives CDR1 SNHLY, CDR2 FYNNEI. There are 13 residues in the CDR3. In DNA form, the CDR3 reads TGTGCCAGCAGAGTGGGACAGGGCGGGAAACTGTTTTTT. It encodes CASRVGQGGKLFF.

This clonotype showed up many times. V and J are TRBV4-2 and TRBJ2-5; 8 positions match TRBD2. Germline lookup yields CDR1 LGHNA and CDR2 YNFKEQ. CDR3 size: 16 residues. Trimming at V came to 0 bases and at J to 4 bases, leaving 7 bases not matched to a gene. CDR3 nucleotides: TGTGCCAGCAGCCAAGAAATGGCGGGAGGTCGAGAGACCCAGTACTTC. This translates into CASSQEMAGGRETQYF.

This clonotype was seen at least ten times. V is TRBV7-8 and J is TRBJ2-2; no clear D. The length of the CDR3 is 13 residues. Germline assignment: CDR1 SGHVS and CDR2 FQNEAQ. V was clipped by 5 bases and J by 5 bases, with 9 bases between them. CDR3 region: CASSGVGTGELFF. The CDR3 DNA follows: TGTGCCAGCAGCGGGGTAGGAACCGGGGAGCTGTTTTTT.

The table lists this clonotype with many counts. DNA for the CDR3: TGTGCCTGGAGTTCCAACGTTCCCTACACTGAAGCTTTCTTT. This encodes CAWSSNVPYTEAFF. This sequence joins TRBV30 and TRBJ1-1, with no clear D. Germline V gene lookup returns CDR1 GTSNPN and CDR2 SVGIG (reference sequence). The CDR3 is 14 amino acids. The germline V and J ends were trimmed by 2 bases and 3 bases, with 13 bases remaining between them.

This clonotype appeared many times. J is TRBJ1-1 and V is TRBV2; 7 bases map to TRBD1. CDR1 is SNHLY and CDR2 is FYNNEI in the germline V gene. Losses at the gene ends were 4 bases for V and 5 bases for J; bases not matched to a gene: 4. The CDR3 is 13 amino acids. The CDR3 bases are TGTGCCAGCAGTGGACAGGGATGGACTGAAGCTTTCTTT. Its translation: CASSGQGWTEAFF. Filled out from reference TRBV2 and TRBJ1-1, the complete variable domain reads EPEVTQTPSHQVTQMGQEVILRCVPISNHLYFYWYRQILGQKVEFLVSFYNNEISEKSEIFDDQFSVERPDGSNFTLKIRSTKLEDSAMYFCASSGQGWTEAFFGQGTRLTVV.

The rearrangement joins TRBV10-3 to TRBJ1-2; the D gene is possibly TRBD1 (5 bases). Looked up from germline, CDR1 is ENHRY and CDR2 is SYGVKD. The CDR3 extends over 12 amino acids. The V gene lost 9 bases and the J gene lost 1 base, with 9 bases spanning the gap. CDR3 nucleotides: TGTGCCATTCAGGACAATAACTATGGCTACACCTTC. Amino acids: CAIQDNNYGYTF.

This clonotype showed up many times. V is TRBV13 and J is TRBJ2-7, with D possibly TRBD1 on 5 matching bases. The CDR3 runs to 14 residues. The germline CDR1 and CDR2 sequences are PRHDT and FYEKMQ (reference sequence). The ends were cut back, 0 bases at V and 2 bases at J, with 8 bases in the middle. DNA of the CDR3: TGTGCCAGCAGCTTAGGCCGACAGACCTACGAGCAGTACTTC. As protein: CASSLGRQTYEQYF.

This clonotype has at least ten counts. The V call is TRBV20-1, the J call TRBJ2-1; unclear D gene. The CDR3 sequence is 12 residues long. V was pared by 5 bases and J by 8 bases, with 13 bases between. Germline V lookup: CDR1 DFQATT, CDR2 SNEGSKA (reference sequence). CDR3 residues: CSAQRDNDEQFF. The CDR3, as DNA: TGCAGTGCTCAACGAGATAACGATGAGCAGTTCTTC.

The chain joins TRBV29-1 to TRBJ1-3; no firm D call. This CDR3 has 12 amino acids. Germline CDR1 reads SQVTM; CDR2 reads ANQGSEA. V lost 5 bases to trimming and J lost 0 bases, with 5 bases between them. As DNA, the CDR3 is TGCAGCGTTCTCATCTCTGGAAACACCATATATTTT. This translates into CSVLISGNTIYF.

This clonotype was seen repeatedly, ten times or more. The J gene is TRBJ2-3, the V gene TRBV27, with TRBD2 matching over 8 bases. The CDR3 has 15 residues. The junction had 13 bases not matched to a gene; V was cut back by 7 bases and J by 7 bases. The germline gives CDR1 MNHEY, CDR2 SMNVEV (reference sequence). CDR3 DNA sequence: TGTGCCAGCAACCCACTAGCGGACGCACTACATACGCAGTATTTT. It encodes CASNPLADALHTQYF.

The CDR3 here is CASSLAGSGTYNEQFF. The CDR3 nucleotides are TGTGCCAGCAGCTTAGCGGGTAGCGGGACATACAATGAGCAGTTCTTC. The rearrangement links TRBV7-2 to TRBJ2-1, with TRBD2 matching 8 bases. Germline CDR1 is SGHTA and CDR2 is FQGNSA. The CDR3 extends over 16 amino acids. Unmatched junction bases numbered 5, after V lost 0 bases and J lost 4 bases.

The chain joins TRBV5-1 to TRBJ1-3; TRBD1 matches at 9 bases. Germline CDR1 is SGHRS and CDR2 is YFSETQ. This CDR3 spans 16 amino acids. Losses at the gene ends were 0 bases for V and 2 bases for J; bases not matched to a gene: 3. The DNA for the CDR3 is TGCGCCAGCAGCTTGGCCGGACAGGGGACTGGAAACACCATATATTTT. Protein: CASSLAGQGTGNTIYF.

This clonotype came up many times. The CDR3 here is CSVEDSGLNTGELFF. The DNA of the CDR3 is TGCAGCGTTGAAGATTCAGGATTGAACACCGGGGAGCTGTTTTTT. This chain links TRBV29-1 with TRBJ2-2; no definite D call. The CDR3 totals 15 residues. Trimming removed 0 bases from V and 1 base from J, with 9 bases in between. Looked up from germline, CDR1 is SQVTM and CDR2 is ANQGSEA.

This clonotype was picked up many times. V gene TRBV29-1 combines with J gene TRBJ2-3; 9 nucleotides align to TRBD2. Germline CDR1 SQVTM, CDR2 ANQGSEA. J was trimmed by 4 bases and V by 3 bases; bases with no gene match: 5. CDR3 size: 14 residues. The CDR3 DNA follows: TGCAGCGTTGACGGCGGGAGGGGATCAGATACGCAGTATTTT. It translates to CSVDGGRGSDTQYF.

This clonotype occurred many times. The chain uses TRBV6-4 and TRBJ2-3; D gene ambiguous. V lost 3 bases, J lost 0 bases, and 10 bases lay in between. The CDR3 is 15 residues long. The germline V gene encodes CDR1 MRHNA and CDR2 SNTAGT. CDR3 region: CASSETTTSTDTQYF. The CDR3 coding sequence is TGTGCCAGCAGTGAAACCACCACTAGCACAGATACGCAGTATTTT.

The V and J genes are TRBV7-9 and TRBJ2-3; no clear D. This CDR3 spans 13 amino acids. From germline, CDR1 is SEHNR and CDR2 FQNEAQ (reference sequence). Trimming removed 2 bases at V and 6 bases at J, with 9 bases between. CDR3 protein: CASSLLGFDTQYF. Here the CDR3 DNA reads TGTGCCAGCAGCTTACTGGGCTTCGATACGCAGTATTTT.

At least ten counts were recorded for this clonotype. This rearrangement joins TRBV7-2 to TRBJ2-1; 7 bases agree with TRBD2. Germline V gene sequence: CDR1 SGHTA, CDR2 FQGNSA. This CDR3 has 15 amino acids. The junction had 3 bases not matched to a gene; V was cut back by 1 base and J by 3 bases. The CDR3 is CASSLVGGGYNEQFF. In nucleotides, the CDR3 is TGTGCCAGCAGCTTAGTTGGGGGGGGCTACAATGAGCAGTTCTTC.

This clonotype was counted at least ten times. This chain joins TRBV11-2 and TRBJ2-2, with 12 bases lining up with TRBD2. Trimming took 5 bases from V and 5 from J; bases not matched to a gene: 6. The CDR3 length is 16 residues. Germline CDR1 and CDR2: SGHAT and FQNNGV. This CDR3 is CASSATSGSFTGELFF. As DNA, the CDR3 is TGTGCCAGCAGCGCGACTAGCGGGAGTTTTACCGGGGAGCTGTTTTTT.

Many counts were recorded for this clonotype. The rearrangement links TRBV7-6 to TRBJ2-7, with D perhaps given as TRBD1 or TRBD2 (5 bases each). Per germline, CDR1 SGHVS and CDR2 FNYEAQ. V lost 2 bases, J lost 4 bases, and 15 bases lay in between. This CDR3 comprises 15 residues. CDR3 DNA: TGTGCCAGCAGCTTAACCGAGGGGCTTAGGTACGAGCAGTACTTC. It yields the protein CASSLTEGLRYEQYF.

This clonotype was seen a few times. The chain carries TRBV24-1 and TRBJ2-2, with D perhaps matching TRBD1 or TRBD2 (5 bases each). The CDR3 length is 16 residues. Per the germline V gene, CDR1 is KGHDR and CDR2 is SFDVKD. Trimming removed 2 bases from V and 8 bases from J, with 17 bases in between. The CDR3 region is CATSDWTGAVAGELFF. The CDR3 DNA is TGTGCCACCAGTGATTGGACCGGGGCAGTGGCTGGGGAGCTGTTTTTT.

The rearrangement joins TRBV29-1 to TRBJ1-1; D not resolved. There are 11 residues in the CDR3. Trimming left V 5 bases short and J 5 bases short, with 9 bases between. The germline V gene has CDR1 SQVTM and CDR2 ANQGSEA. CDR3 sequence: CSVQRRTEAFF. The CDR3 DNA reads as TGCAGCGTTCAGAGAAGGACTGAAGCTTTCTTT.

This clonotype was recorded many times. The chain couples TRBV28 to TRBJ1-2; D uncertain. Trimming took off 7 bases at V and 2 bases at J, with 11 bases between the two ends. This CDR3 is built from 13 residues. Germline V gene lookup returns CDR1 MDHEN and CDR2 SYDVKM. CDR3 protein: CASTHPVNYGYTF. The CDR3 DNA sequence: TGTGCCAGCACCCACCCAGTGAACTATGGCTACACCTTC.

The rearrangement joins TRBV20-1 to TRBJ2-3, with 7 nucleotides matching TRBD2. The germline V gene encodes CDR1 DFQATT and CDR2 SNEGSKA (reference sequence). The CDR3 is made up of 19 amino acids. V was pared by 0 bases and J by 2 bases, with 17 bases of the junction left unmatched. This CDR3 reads CSARDGVAGRLAPTDTQYF. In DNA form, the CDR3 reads TGCAGTGCTAGAGATGGGGTAGCGGGCCGGTTAGCCCCCACAGATACGCAGTATTTT.

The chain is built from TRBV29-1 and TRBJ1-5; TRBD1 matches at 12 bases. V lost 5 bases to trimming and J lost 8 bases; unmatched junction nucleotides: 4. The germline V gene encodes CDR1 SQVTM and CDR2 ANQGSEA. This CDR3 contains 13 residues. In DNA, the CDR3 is TGCAGCGTTCCCGGGACAGGGGGCAAGCCCCAGCATTTT. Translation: CSVPGTGGKPQHF.

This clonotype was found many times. CDR3: CASSYGSSGSLYEQFF. The CDR3, as DNA: TGTGCCAGCAGTTACGGATCTAGCGGGAGTCTATATGAGCAGTTCTTC. The chain combines TRBV6-2 or TRBV6-3 with TRBJ2-1, with 10 bases that match TRBD2. The junction had 9 bases not matched to a gene; V was cut back by 2 bases and J by 8 bases. Germline CDR1 is MNHEY and CDR2 is SVGEGT. This CDR3 contains 16 residues.

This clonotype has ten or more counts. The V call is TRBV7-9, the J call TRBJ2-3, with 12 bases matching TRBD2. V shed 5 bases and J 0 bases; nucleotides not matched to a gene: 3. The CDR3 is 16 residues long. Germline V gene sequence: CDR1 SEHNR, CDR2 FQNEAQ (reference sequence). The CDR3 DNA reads TGTGCCAGCAGCACGACTAGCGGGAGTAGCACAGATACGCAGTATTTT. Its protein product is CASSTTSGSSTDTQYF.

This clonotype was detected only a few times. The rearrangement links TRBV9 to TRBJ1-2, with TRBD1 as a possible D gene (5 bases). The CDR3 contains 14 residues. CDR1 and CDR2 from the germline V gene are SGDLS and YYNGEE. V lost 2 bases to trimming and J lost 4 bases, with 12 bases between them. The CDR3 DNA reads TGTGCCAGCAGCGTGGGGGACCACCTCTATGGCTACACCTTC. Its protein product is CASSVGDHLYGYTF.